This TCR beta chain was retrieved from a study of shared clonotypes between healthy human individuals. Points on this clone: The antigen is unknown.

Sequencing used immunoSEQ multiplex PCR; TCRdb keeps in-frame clones, though not all of them. The table has a few million clones, around nine tenths seen once; the top ten hold under 0.15%. The CDR3 is made up of 13 amino acids. With 3 bases removed from V and 6 bases from J, the gap between germline ends came to 9 bases. CDR1 and CDR2 from the germline V gene are ENHRY and SYGVKD. General study findings and limits: With a handful of donors compared, roughly 5% of naive CD4 clonotypes were shared. The generation probabilities recorded for non-shared clonotypes fell below those of clonotypes shared by all four donors.

The sequence was obtained from a man in his late teens or twenties in good health. The chain links TRBV10-3 to TRBJ1-5; D is uncertain. The sample comprised naive CD4+ T cells sorted from blood. Subset indicated: CD45RA+ positively selected. The CDR3 loop is CAISEDKVQPQHF. The CDR3 DNA reads TGTGCCATCAGTGAAGATAAAGTTCAGCCCCAGCATTTT.